Listed below are T cell receptor beta chains from one sample, sequenced in a study of blood T cell repertoires in COVID-19. The method was immunoSEQ multiplex PCR; TCRdb's version includes in-frame clones alone and lacks a portion of them. The sample has about 310,000 clones, roughly 89% seen once. The sequenced sample consisted of peripheral blood. The receptors here all came from a woman between 35 and 50 years old with COVID-19, enrolled during active disease. CDR3s include the opening cysteine and the closing phenylalanine or tryptophan. Fields, in order: clone size, V gene, CDR3 protein. Not all rows give a size; the values are once, few, many and, for expanded clones, a class.

size: -; V: TRBV7-2; CDR3: CASSPRTGGSEGAFF
size: -; V: TRBV4-3; CDR3: CASSPPGIGSYNEQFF
size: -; V: TRBV7-2; CDR3: CASSFRPTGGGSGANVLTF
size: -; V: TRBV7-3; CDR3: CASSSGQPTDTQYF
size: few; V: TRBV6-4; CDR3: CASSDETSGGNTQYF
size: -; V: TRBV5-1; CDR3: CASSLQRGGTDTQYF
size: -; V: TRBV19; CDR3: CASSSGTYTGELFF
size: -; V: TRBV30; CDR3: CAWGQGALQPQHF
size: -; V: TRBV30; CDR3: CAWKGGTGGTEAFF
size: -; V: TRBV18; CDR3: CASSLLGDLTYEQYF
size: -; V: TRBV5-6; CDR3: CASGTLGGRNYGYTF
size: -; V: TRBV2; CDR3: CASSETGDYGYTF
size: -; V: TRBV4-3; CDR3: CASSHSTGGTEAFF
size: -; V: TRBV18; CDR3: CASSPTEGAGYTF
size: -; V: TRBV28; CDR3: CASSSMAGSTSYEQYF
size: -; V: TRBV7-9; CDR3: CASSLGQGLYQETQYF
size: once; V: TRBV7-8; CDR3: CASSLATMNSPLHF
size: -; V: TRBV19; CDR3: CASRYRSGVNTEAFF
size: -; V: TRBV11-2; CDR3: CASSWTSGLRAQYF
size: once; V: TRBV5-6; CDR3: CASSLAGQGTEKLFF
size: -; V: TRBV6-4; CDR3: CASSDSTGPDTQYF
size: -; V: TRBV2; CDR3: CASKVAGGLYTQYF
size: -; V: TRBV27; CDR3: CASSFYRGSYEQYF